These 5 T cell receptor beta chains came from one sample sequenced in a study of control samples from healthy donors and cancer patients. TCRdb's copy holds only in-frame clones and misses some; the assay was immunoSEQ multiplex PCR. The sample lists about 160,000 clones, roughly 95% occurring once. The sample was blood. The receptors shown here come from a woman younger than 45 in good health.

The chain has TRBV4-1 and TRBJ1-1; D is undetermined. Deletions cut 0 bases from V and 5 bases from J, with 10 bases between. Germline CDR1 is MGHRA and CDR2 is YSYEKL. The CDR3 sequence is 14 residues long. CDR3 nucleotides: TGCGCCAGCAGCCAAGATGACGGGTGGACTGAAGCTTTCTTT. Translated: CASSQDDGWTEAFF.

The V call is TRBV6-5, the J call TRBJ1-1, with a possible D match to TRBD1 (5 bases). The CDR3 extends over 14 amino acids. The V gene lost 0 bases and the J gene lost 4 bases, with 9 bases spanning the gap. Germline V gives CDR1 MNHEY, CDR2 SVGAGI. The CDR3 sequence is CASSYSGGFTEAFF. CDR3 nucleotide sequence: TGTGCCAGCAGTTACTCGGGGGGATTCACTGAAGCTTTCTTT.

This rearrangement joins TRBV28 to TRBJ2-5; tentatively, D is TRBD2 (6 bases). V was cut by 7 bases and J by 5 bases, with 14 bases left in between. Germline CDR1 reads MDHEN; CDR2 reads SYDVKM. The CDR3 runs to 13 residues. The CDR3 DNA sequence: TGTGCCAGCACCCTTTCCGGGAGTGAGACCCAGTACTTC. This encodes CASTLSGSETQYF.

The rearrangement joins TRBV28 to TRBJ2-7; a weak D match, TRBD1 (6 bases). Germline V gene data show CDR1 as MDHEN and CDR2 as SYDVKM. V dropped 6 bases and J dropped 3 bases, with 12 bases sitting between them. The CDR3 consists of 13 residues. DNA of the CDR3: TGTGCCAGCAGGCACAGGGAATTCTACGAGCAGTACTTC. Translating it yields CASRHREFYEQYF.

This clone was detected only once. The genes are TRBV6-5 and TRBJ2-7; D might be TRBD2 (6 bases). V was clipped by 3 bases and J by 2 bases, with 8 bases between them. Germline values: CDR1 MNHEY, CDR2 SVGAGI. The CDR3 is 13 residues long. CDR3 amino acids: CASSYSGPYEQYF. For the CDR3, the DNA is TGTGCCAGCAGTTATAGCGGACCCTACGAGCAGTACTTC.